The clone carrying this TCR beta chain occurred once. This record belongs to a study of PD-L1 blockade in urothelial cancer. CDR3 length equals 16 residues. CDR1 and CDR2 from the germline V gene are SGHNT and YYREEE (reference sequence). V lost 3 bases and J lost 2, with 16 bases in between. TCRdb's table, derived via immunoSEQ multiplex PCR, lists solely in-frame clones and lacks some. This table has roughly 48,000 clones, 84% appearing once. There were between 1 and 8 samples from each patient, taken pretreatment and on-treatment. The sample here was PBMCs, taken around atezolizumab (anti-PD-L1) treatment. This chain joins TRBV5-4 and TRBJ2-3; possibly TRBD2 for D (6 bases). This clonotype was obtained from a man aged 40-49 years with urothelial cancer. CDR3 nucleotide sequence: TGTGCCAGCAGCTCCCTAGGACGCGGGGCCACAGATACGCAGTATTTT. Encoded protein: CASSSLGRGATDTQYF.